The 17 T cell receptor beta chains below all came from one sample that was sequenced in a study of CD8+CD57+ T cells in acquired aplastic anemia. Genomic DNA provided the template from which TCR beta VDJ and CDR3 profiles were obtained. From the reads, TCRdb called clonotypes with MiXCR, one entry per CDR3 protein. The sample yields roughly 240,000 distinct CDR3 sequences, around 46% seen once. Selection for sequencing was limited to patients who had shown CD8+CD57+ cell expansion by flow cytometry. Sequences were obtained from sorted CD4+, CD8+, or CD8+CD57+ T cells (not recorded which) from PBMCs. These receptors were collected from a human donor with aplastic anemia.

This clonotype has more than one count but fewer than ten. The chain recombines TRBV6-5 with TRBJ1-5; D call uncertain. Per germline, CDR1 MNHEY and CDR2 SVGAGI. V lost 4 bases and J lost 1, with 11 bases in between. This CDR3 contains 15 residues. For the CDR3, the DNA is TGTGCCAGCAGTTCCCTCCCGGAGAGCAATCAGCCCCAGCATTTT. As protein: CASSSLPESNQPQHF.

The V and J genes are TRBV6-4 and TRBJ2-1; 7 nucleotides align to TRBD1. Germline lookup yields CDR1 MRHNA and CDR2 SNTAGT. V was pared by 1 base and J by 7 bases, with 10 bases of the junction left unmatched. The CDR3 has 16 amino acids. The CDR3 loop is CASSDLRTGLENEQFF. CDR3 bases: TGTGCCAGCAGTGACTTAAGGACAGGTCTTGAGAATGAGCAGTTCTTC.

This clonotype turned up a few times. The chain joins TRBV15 to TRBJ2-3; 7 nucleotides line up with TRBD1. V was clipped by 5 bases and J by 3 bases; unmatched bases: 2. The length of the CDR3 is 13 residues. Germline V lookup: CDR1 LNHNV, CDR2 YYDKDF (reference sequence). In DNA, the CDR3 is TGTGCCACCAGCTTACAGGGGACAGATACGCAGTATTTT. Its translation is CATSLQGTDTQYF.

V gene TRBV2 combines with J gene TRBJ2-5, with 7 bases that match TRBD1. Trimming removed 10 bases from V and 5 bases from J; junction bases left unmatched: 7. The CDR3 loop spans 12 amino acids. Germline V gives CDR1 SNHLY, CDR2 FYNNEI. The CDR3 bases are TGTGCCACGGGACAGCCCAGGGAGACCCAGTACTTC. Translated: CATGQPRETQYF.

This clonotype came up many times. V and J are TRBV3-1 and TRBJ2-1, with TRBD2 identical over 8 bases. J gave up 6 bases and V 2 bases, and 6 bases lay outside the gene matches. This CDR3 is 15 amino acids long. In germline, CDR1 is LGHDT, CDR2 YNNKEL (reference sequence). CDR3 protein: CASSQSVAGRNEQFF. The CDR3 region has the DNA TGTGCCAGCAGCCAAAGTGTAGCGGGACGCAATGAGCAGTTCTTC.

This clonotype was counted many times. The chain couples TRBV6-5 to TRBJ2-5; possible D gene TRBD1, 6 bases. V was cut by 5 bases and J by 0 bases, with 10 bases left in between. The CDR3 covers 14 residues. In germline, CDR1 is MNHEY, CDR2 SVGAGI. CDR3 nucleotide sequence: TGTGCCAGCAGTCCGACAGGTAACCAAGAGACCCAGTACTTC. Translating gives CASSPTGNQETQYF.

The chain has TRBV7-6 and TRBJ1-4; D may be TRBD1 (5 bases). V gave up 1 base and J gave up 2 bases, with 8 bases separating them. CDR1 and CDR2 (germline): SGHVS, FNYEAQ. The CDR3 has 15 residues. The CDR3 DNA reads as TGTGCCAGCAGCTTAGGCAAGGGGACTAATGAAAAACTGTTTTTT. It specifies CASSLGKGTNEKLFF.

As to this clonotype: One base away lies a much larger clone, so this may be a sequencing read error. The chain recombines TRBV15 with TRBJ2-1; TRBD2 might be the D (5 bases). Germline V gene sequence: CDR1 LNHNV, CDR2 YYDKDF (reference sequence). The CDR3 has 15 residues. CDR3 protein: CATSRDSGDYNEQSF. In DNA, the CDR3 is TGTGCCACCAGCAGAGATTCAGGAGACTACAATGAGCAGTCCTTC.

Points on this clonotype: A much more abundant neighbour one base away suggests this may be a read error. As DNA, the CDR3 is TGCAGTGCCCTACCGTGGGACAGATCCCATGTAGCTTTCTTT. This gives the protein CSALPWDRSHVAFF. The chain combines TRBV20-1 with TRBJ1-1; 7 positions match TRBD1. The CDR3 loop spans 14 amino acids. The germline gives CDR1 DFQATT, CDR2 SNEGSKA (reference sequence). J gave up 10 bases and V 6 bases, and 17 bases lay outside the gene matches.

CDR3 protein: CASSVGGGGGTEAFF. Here the CDR3 DNA reads TGTGCCAGCAGCGTAGGGGGGGGGGGGGGAACTGAAGCTTTCTTT. The chain carries TRBV9 and TRBJ1-1; weak D call: TRBD1 (5 bases). This CDR3 is 15 amino acids long. Germline lookup yields CDR1 SGDLS and CDR2 YYNGEE. Between the trimmed V and J ends, which lost 0 bases and 5 bases, there was a span of 14 bases.

This clonotype was seen more than once but under ten times. The chain carries TRBV30 and TRBJ1-1, with D uncertain. Germline V gene data show CDR1 as GTSNPN and CDR2 as SVGIG (reference sequence). V gave up 0 bases and J gave up 0 bases, with 8 bases separating them. The CDR3 contains 14 residues. The CDR3 region has the DNA TGTGCCTGGAGTGTACTCGGAGTGAACACTGAAGCTTTCTTT. Residues: CAWSVLGVNTEAFF.

This clonotype has at least ten counts. V usage is TRBV20-1 and J usage is TRBJ1-5; 7 bases map to TRBD1. Germline V gene lookup returns CDR1 DFQATT and CDR2 SNEGSKA (reference sequence). J gave up 4 bases and V 5 bases, and 14 bases lay outside the gene matches. The CDR3 is 16 amino acids. The CDR3 is CSASSTGILLNQPQHF. CDR3 nucleotide sequence: TGCAGTGCTTCTTCGACAGGGATCCTACTTAATCAGCCCCAGCATTTT.

V gene TRBV6-1 combines with J gene TRBJ2-2, with a tentative D call TRBD1 (5 bases). Per the germline V gene, CDR1 is MNHNS and CDR2 is SASEGT. The CDR3 extends over 14 amino acids. Trimming stripped 4 bases from V and 6 bases from J, with 12 bases between. Here the CDR3 DNA reads TGTGCCAGCAGTGCAGGGTTTTTGGCCGGGGAGCTGTTTTTT. This sequence encodes CASSAGFLAGELFF.

The chain uses TRBV5-6 and TRBJ2-4, with 7 nucleotides matching TRBD2. The CDR3 consists of 14 residues. After removal of 4 bases from V and 5 bases from J, the junction contained 6 bases not matched to a gene. In germline, CDR1 is SGHDT, CDR2 YYEEEE. The CDR3 region has the DNA TGTGCCAGCAGCCACGCGGGGGACCAAAACATTCAGTACTTC. Encoded protein: CASSHAGDQNIQYF. Drawing the rest from reference TRBV5-6 and TRBJ2-4, the complete variable domain is DAGVTQSPTHLIKTRGQQVTLRCSPKSGHDTVSWYQQALGQGPQFIFQYYEEEERQRGNFPDRFSGHQFPNYSSELNVNALLLGDSALYLCASSHAGDQNIQYFGAGTRLSVL.

This clonotype was observed at least ten times. This chain links TRBV7-6 with TRBJ2-2; D unresolved. Trimming pared 0 bases from V and 2 bases from J, leaving 7 bases between. The germline CDR1 and CDR2 sequences are SGHVS and FNYEAQ. This CDR3 is 15 amino acids long. The CDR3 reads CASSLAITNTGELFF. CDR3 bases: TGTGCCAGCAGCTTAGCGATCACAAACACCGGGGAGCTGTTTTTT.

This chain uses TRBV5-8 with TRBJ1-1; 10 positions agree with TRBD1. This CDR3 spans 14 amino acids. J lost 6 bases, V lost 3 bases, and 5 bases had no gene match. Germline CDR1 is SGHTS and CDR2 is YDEGEE. DNA for the CDR3: TGTGCCAGCAGCTCCGGGACAGGGGAGTCTGAAGCTTTCTTT. Translating it yields CASSSGTGESEAFF.

V is TRBV13 and J is TRBJ1-6; D is perhaps TRBD1 (6 bases). CDR3 length equals 15 residues. CDR1 is PRHDT and CDR2 is FYEKMQ in the germline V gene (reference sequence). Trimming took 5 bases from V and 5 from J, leaving 13 bases between them. CDR3 sequence: CASSQSGQDNSPLHF. In DNA form, the CDR3 reads TGTGCCAGCAGCCAATCGGGACAAGATAATTCACCCCTCCACTTT.